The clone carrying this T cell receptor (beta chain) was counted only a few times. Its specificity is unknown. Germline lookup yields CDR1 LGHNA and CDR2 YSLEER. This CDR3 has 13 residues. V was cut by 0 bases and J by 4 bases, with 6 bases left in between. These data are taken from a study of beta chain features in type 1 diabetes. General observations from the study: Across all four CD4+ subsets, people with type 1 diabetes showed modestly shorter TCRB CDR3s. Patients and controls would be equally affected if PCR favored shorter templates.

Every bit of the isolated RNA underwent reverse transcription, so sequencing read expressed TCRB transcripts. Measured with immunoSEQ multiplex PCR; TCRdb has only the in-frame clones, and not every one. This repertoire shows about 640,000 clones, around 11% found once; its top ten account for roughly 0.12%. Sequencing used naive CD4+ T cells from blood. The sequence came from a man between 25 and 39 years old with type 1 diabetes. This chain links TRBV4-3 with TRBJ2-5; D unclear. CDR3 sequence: CASSQETRETQYF. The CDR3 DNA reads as TGCGCCAGCAGCCAAGAAACCAGAGAGACCCAGTACTTC.